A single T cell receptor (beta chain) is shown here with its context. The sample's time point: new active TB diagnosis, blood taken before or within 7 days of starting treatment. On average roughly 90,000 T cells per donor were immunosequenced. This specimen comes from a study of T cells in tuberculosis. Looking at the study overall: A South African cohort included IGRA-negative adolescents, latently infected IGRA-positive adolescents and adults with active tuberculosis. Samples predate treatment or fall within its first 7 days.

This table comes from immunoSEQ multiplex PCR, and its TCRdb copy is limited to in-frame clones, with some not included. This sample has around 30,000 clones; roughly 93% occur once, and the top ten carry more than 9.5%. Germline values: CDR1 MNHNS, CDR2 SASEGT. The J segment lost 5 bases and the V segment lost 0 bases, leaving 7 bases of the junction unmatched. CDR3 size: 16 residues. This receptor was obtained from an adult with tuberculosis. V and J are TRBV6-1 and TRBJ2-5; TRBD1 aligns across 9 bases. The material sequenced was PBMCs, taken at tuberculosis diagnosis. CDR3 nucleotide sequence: TGTGCCAGCAGTGAAGCTAGGACAGGGGCATCGGAGACCCAGTACTTC. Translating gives CASSEARTGASETQYF.